The entry below describes one T cell receptor (beta chain). The germline V gene has CDR1 MNHEY and CDR2 SMNVEV (reference sequence). This CDR3 is 15 amino acids long. The V segment lost 6 bases and the J segment 7 bases; nucleotides outside the gene matches: 11. The record originates from a study of radiotherapy plus CTLA-4 blockade in lung cancer. Profiling relied on immunoSEQ multiplex PCR, and the TCRdb table lists in-frame clones only, not all of them. Of 70,000 to 90,000 clones listed, under 85% are singletons. This sample comprised peripheral blood, obtained from a patient treated with radiotherapy plus ipilimumab. V and J are TRBV27 and TRBJ2-1, with 8 bases fitting TRBD1. The sequence came from a human donor with non-small cell lung cancer who had stable disease on radiotherapy plus ipilimumab. The CDR3 DNA follows: TGTGCCAGCAGCCAACCTAGGACAGGGTATAATGAGCAGTTCTTC. It yields the protein CASSQPRTGYNEQFF.